The 15 T cell receptor beta chains given below trace back to one sample, sequenced in a study of cytomegalovirus exposure and HLA in healthy donors. PCR used 60 Vbeta primers and 13 Jbeta primers. Sequenced by immunoSEQ multiplex PCR; TCRdb stores in-frame clones only, minus some. The data show around 120,000 clones, about three fifths seen once. The sequencing input was PBMCs. These TCRs come from a man aged 35 to 55 in good health and CMV-seropositive.

As regards this clone: Sequence at one end of the junction differs from germline and may be a read error. This chain joins TRBV10-3 and TRBJ1-2, with a tentative D call TRBD1 (5 bases). This CDR3 spans 13 amino acids. Germline CDR1 reads ENHRY; CDR2 reads SYGVKD. DNA of the CDR3: TGTGCCATCAGTGAGGGGACCGGGACTGTGAGGCTCTTC. It encodes CAISEGTGTVRLF.

The rearrangement uses TRBV19 and TRBJ1-1; D remains unclear. Trimming stripped 0 bases from V and 5 bases from J, with 7 bases between. Germline CDR1 is LNHDA and CDR2 is SQIVND (reference sequence). The CDR3 sequence is 13 residues long. This CDR3 is CASSIDPRTEAFF. CDR3 sequence (DNA): TGTGCCAGTAGTATAGATCCTAGAACTGAAGCTTTCTTT.

This rearrangement joins TRBV18 to TRBJ2-7; D may be TRBD1 (6 bases). Germline-derived CDR1 and CDR2 are KGHSH and LQKENI. CDR3 length: 14 residues. V was pared by 0 bases and J by 5 bases, with 11 bases between. Written as DNA, the CDR3 is TGTGCCAGCTCACCACCGCATGGACAGAACGAGCAGTACTTC. It translates to CASSPPHGQNEQYF.

This clone was seen a handful of times. This chain joins TRBV7-2 and TRBJ2-7, with D possibly matching TRBD1 (6 bases). CDR3 size: 15 residues. V gave up 2 bases and J gave up 5 bases, with 16 bases separating them. The V gene's germline CDR1 is SGHTA and CDR2 FQGNSA. CDR3 sequence: CASSLSAGVDDEQYF. The CDR3 DNA reads as TGTGCCAGCAGCTTATCGGCAGGGGTAGATGACGAGCAGTACTTC.

This chain links TRBV2 with TRBJ1-3; D is possibly TRBD1 (5 bases). The V end was cut by 5 bases, the J end by 4 bases, with 9 bases between. CDR3 length: 13 amino acids. Germline V lookup: CDR1 SNHLY, CDR2 FYNNEI. The CDR3 DNA is TGTGCCAGCAGTCTGACAGAAGGAAACACCATATATTTT. Amino acids: CASSLTEGNTIYF.

This chain uses TRBV11-2 with TRBJ2-3, with D perhaps matching TRBD2 (5 bases). CDR1 SGHAT and CDR2 FQNNGV come from the germline V gene. The V end lost 4 bases, the J end lost 4 bases, and 12 bases lay between the germline ends. The CDR3 has 14 amino acids. Here the CDR3 DNA reads TGTGCCAGCAGCTCGGTGACTAATTCAGATACGCAGTATTTT. As protein: CASSSVTNSDTQYF.

The chain combines TRBV4-3 with TRBJ2-1; 8 bases fit TRBD2. CDR1 and CDR2 (germline): LGHNA, YSLEER. With V trimmed by 3 bases and J by 4 bases, 5 bases remained unmatched. The CDR3 is 15 amino acids. The CDR3 DNA is TGCGCCAGCAGCCAGCTAGCGGGCCTTTACAATGAGCAGTTCTTC. Encoded protein: CASSQLAGLYNEQFF.

Only a few counts were recorded for this clone. The CDR3 nucleotides are TGTGCCAGCAGCTTACCGCGAGGCAAGGGACTTGCTGGAAACACCATATATTTT. This gives the protein CASSLPRGKGLAGNTIYF. The chain joins TRBV11-2 to TRBJ1-3; perhaps TRBD1 as D (5 bases). This CDR3 comprises 18 residues. V was pared by 2 bases and J by 2 bases, with 19 bases between. CDR1 and CDR2 from the germline V gene are SGHAT and FQNNGV.

The table lists this clone with a count of one. This chain joins TRBV6-5 and TRBJ2-1, with D unclear. The CDR3 consists of 15 residues. Germline lookup yields CDR1 MNHEY and CDR2 SVGAGI. V shed 0 bases and J shed 3 bases, with 9 bases lying between them. The CDR3 reads CASSYSIGSYNEQFF. In nucleotides, the CDR3 is TGTGCCAGCAGTTACTCGATTGGCAGCTACAATGAGCAGTTCTTC.

The chain couples TRBV9 to TRBJ1-1; 8 bases align to TRBD1. V shed 2 bases, J shed 5 bases, and the junction held 11 bases outside the gene matches. The length of the CDR3 is 16 residues. Germline assignment: CDR1 SGDLS and CDR2 YYNGEE. DNA for the CDR3: TGTGCCAGCAGCGTGTCAGGGGGCGCGAGTGGAACTGAAGCTTTCTTT. Translation: CASSVSGGASGTEAFF.

This chain links TRBV6-4 with TRBJ2-1; 10 nucleotides agree with TRBD1. Germline CDR1 reads MRHNA; CDR2 reads SNTAGT. V lost 7 bases, J lost 6 bases, and 12 bases stayed unmatched. The CDR3 has 16 amino acids. CDR3 in amino acids: CASNNFPGQGSNEQFF. The CDR3 DNA reads TGTGCCAGCAACAACTTCCCGGGACAGGGGTCCAATGAGCAGTTCTTC.

The chain links TRBV5-4 to TRBJ2-5; TRBD1 might be the D (6 bases). Germline-derived CDR1 and CDR2 are SGHNT and YYREEE (reference sequence). The CDR3 runs 14 residues. Trimming left V 8 bases short and J 3 bases short, with 17 bases between. The CDR3 DNA reads TGTGCCAGTAGTCCGGGACACAGCAAAGAGACCCAGTACTTC. Its protein product is CASSPGHSKETQYF.

This clone was counted between two and nine times. The chain is built from TRBV7-8 and TRBJ1-2, with 7 bases lining up with TRBD1. This CDR3 is built from 14 residues. J gave up 8 bases and V 5 bases, and 11 bases lay outside the gene matches. From germline, CDR1 is SGHVS and CDR2 FQNEAQ. CDR3 sequence (DNA): TGTGCCAGCAGCCCAACAACAGGGGATTACGGCTACACCTTC. As protein: CASSPTTGDYGYTF.

As concerns this clone: The junction departs from the called germline gene at one end, perhaps through a read error. The rearrangement joins TRBV7-9 to TRBJ1-4; no clear D. CDR3 length: 16 amino acids. Germline CDR1 reads SEHNR; CDR2 reads FQNEAQ (reference sequence). The CDR3 DNA sequence: TGTGCCAGCAGCTTACGCAGGCTGACGACTAATGAAGAACTGTTTTTT. Translation: CASSLRRLTTNEELFF.

V and J are TRBV11-2 and TRBJ2-7; tentatively, D is TRBD1 (6 bases). Germline loops: CDR1 SGHAT, CDR2 FQNNGV. With 1 base removed from V and 2 bases from J, the gap between germline ends came to 9 bases. This CDR3 is built from 14 residues. The CDR3 DNA reads as TGTGCCAGCAGCTTAGTCAGGGGTACCTACGAGCAGTACTTC. Its protein product is CASSLVRGTYEQYF.